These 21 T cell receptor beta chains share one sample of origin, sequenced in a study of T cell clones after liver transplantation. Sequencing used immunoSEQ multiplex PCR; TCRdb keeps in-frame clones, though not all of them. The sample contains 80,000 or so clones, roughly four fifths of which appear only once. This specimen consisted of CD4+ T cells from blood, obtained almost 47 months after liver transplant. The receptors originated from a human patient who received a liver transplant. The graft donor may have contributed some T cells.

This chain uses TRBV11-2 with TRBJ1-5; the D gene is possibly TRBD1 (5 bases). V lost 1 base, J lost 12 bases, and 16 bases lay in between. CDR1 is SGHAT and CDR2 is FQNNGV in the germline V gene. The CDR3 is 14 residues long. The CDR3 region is CASSLGVGDRYQHF. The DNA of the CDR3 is TGTGCCAGCAGCTTAGGTGTAGGGGACCGATACCAGCATTTT.

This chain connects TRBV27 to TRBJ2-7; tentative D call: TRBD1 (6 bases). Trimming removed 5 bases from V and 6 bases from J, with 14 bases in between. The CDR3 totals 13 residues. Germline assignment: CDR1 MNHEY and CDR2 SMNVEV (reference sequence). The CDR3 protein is CASSASLGGEQYF. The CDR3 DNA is TGTGCCAGCAGTGCAAGCCTAGGGGGCGAGCAGTACTTC.

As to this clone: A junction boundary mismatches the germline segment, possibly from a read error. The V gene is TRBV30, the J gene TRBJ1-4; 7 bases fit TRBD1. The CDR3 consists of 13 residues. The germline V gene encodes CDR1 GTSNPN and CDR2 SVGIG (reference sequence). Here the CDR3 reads CAWRGTAREKLFF. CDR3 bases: TGTGCGTGGAGGGGGACAGCCAGAGAAAAACTGTTTTTT.

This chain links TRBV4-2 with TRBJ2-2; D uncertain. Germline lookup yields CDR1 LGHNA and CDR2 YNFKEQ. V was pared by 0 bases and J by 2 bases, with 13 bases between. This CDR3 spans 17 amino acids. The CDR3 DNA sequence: TGTGCCAGCAGCCAAGATTCATTGCCGGGCAACACCGGGGAGCTGTTTTTT. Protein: CASSQDSLPGNTGELFF.

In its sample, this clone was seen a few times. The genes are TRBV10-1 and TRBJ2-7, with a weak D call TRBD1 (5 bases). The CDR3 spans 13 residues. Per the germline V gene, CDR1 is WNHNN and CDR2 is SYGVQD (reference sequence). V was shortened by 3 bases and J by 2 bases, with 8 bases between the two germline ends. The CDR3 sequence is CASSEGATYEQYF. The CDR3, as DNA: TGCGCCAGCAGTGAAGGGGCCACCTACGAGCAGTACTTC.

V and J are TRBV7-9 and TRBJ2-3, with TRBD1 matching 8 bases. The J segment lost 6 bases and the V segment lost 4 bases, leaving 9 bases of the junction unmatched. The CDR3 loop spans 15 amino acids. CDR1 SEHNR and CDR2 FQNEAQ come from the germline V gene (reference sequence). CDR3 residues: CASSSWTGRGDTQYF. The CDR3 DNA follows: TGTGCCAGCAGCTCGTGGACAGGGAGAGGGGATACGCAGTATTTT.

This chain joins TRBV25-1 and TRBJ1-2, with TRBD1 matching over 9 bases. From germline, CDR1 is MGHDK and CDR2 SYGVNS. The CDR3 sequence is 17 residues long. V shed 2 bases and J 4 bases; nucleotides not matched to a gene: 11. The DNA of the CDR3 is TGTGCCAGCAGTGAAGCAAACTTCCGGACAGGGGCCTATGGCTACACCTTC. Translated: CASSEANFRTGAYGYTF.

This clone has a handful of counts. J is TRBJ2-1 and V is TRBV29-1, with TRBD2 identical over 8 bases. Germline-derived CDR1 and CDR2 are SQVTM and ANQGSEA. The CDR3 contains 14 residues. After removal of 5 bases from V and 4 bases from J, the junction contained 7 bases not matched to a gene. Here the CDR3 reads CSVSGERGYNEQFF. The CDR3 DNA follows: TGCAGCGTTTCGGGCGAGCGGGGGTACAATGAGCAGTTCTTC.

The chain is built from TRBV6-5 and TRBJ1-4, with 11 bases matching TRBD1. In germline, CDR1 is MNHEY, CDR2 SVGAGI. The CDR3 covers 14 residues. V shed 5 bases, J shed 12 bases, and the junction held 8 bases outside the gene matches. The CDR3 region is CASSPGQGGLELFF. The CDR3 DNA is TGTGCCAGCAGTCCGGGACAGGGGGGATTAGAACTGTTTTTT.

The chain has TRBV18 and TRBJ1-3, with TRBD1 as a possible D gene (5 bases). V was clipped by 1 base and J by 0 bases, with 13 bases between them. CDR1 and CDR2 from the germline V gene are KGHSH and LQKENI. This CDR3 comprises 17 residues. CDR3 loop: CASSPLPPDSSGNTIYF. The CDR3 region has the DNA TGTGCCAGCTCACCACTCCCTCCTGACAGCTCTGGAAACACCATATATTTT.

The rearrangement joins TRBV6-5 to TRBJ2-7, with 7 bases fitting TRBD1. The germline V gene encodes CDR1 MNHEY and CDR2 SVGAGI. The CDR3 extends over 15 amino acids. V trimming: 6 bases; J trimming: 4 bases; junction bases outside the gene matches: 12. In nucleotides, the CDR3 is TGTGCCAGCAGGCGACAGGGTCTAACACAGTACGAGCAGTACTTC. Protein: CASRRQGLTQYEQYF.

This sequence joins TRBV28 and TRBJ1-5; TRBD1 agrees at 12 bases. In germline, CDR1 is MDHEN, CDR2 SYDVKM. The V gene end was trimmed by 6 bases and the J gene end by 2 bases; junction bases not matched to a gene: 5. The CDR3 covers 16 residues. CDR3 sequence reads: CASRGTGGLGNQPQHF. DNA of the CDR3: TGTGCCAGCAGGGGGACAGGGGGCTTAGGCAATCAGCCCCAGCATTTT.

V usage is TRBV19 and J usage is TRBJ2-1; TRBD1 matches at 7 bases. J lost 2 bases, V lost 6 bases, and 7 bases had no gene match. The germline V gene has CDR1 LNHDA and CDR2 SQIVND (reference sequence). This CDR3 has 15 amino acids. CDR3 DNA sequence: TGTGCCAGTAGAGTCGTAGGGACAGCCTACAATGAGCAGTTCTTC. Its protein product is CASRVVGTAYNEQFF.

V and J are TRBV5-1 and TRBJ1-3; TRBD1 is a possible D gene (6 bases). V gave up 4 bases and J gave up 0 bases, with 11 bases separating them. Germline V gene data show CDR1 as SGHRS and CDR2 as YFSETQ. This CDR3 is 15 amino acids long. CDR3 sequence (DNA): TGCGCCAGCAGCCCCCAGGGGAGCTCTGGAAACACCATATATTTT. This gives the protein CASSPQGSSGNTIYF.

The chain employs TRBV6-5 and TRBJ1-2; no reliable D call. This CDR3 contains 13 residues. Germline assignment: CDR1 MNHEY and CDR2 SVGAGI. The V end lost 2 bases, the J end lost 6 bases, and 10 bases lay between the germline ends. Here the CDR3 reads CASSYVPWDGYTF. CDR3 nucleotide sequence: TGTGCCAGCAGTTACGTCCCATGGGATGGCTACACCTTC.

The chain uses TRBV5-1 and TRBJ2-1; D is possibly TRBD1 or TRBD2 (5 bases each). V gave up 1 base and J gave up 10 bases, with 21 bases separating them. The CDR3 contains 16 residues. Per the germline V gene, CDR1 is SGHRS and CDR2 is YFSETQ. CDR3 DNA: TGCGCCAGCAGCTTGATCCCCGGGTCGCTGGGGGTAGAGCAGTTCTTC. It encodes CASSLIPGSLGVEQFF.

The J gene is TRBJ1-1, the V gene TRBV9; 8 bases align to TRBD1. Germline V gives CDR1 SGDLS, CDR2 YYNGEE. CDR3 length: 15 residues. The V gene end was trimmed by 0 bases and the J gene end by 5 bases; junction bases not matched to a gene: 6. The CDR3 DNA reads TGTGCCAGCAGCGTAGAGGCAGGGGGCGGAACTGAAGCTTTCTTT. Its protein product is CASSVEAGGGTEAFF.

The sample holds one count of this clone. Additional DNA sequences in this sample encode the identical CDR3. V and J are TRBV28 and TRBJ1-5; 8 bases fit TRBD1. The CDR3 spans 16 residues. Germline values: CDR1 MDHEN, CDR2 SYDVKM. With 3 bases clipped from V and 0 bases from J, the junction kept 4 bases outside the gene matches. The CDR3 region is CASSFRQGNSNQPQHF. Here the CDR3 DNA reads TGTGCCAGCAGTTTTCGACAGGGGAATAGCAATCAGCCCCAGCATTTT.

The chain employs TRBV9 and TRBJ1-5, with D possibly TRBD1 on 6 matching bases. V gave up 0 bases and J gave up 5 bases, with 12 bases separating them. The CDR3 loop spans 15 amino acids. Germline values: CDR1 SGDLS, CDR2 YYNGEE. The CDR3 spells CASSVAGTSDQPQHF. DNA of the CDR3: TGTGCCAGCAGCGTAGCTGGGACATCCGATCAGCCCCAGCATTTT. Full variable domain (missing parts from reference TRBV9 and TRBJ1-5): DSGVTQTPKHLITATGQRVTLRCSPRSGDLSVYWYQQSLDQGLQFLIQYYNGEERAKGNILERFSAQQFPDLHSELNLSSLELGDSALYFCASSVAGTSDQPQHFGDGTRLSIL.

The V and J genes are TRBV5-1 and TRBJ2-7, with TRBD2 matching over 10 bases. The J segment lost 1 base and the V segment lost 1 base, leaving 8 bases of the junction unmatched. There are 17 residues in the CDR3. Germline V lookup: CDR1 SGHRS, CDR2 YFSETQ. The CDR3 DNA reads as TGCGCCAGCAGCTTGTTTTTCCAGCGGGAGGGATCCTACGAGCAGTACTTC. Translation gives CASSLFFQREGSYEQYF.

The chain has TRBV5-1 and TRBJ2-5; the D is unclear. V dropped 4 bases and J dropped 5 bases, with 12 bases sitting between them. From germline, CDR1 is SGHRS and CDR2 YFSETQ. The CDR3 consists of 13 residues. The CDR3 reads CASSTYSSETQYF. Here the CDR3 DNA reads TGCGCCAGCAGCACTTACTCCTCCGAGACCCAGTACTTC.